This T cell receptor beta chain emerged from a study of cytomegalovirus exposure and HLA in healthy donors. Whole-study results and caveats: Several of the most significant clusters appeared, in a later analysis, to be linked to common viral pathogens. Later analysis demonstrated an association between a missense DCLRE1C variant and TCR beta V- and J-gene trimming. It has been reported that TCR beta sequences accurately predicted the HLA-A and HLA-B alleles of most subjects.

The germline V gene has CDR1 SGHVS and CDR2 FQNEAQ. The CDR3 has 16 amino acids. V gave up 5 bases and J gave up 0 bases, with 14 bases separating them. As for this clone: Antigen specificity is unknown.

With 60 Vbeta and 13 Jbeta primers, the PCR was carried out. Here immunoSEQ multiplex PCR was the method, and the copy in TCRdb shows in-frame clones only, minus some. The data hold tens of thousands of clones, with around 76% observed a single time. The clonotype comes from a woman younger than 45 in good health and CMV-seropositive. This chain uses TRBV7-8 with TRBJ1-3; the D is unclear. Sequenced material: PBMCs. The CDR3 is CASSRTGLLSGNTIYF. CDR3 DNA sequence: TGTGCCAGCAGCCGTACCGGACTGCTCTCTGGAAACACCATATATTTT.